These T cell receptor beta chains were read from a single sample in a study of read filtering for tumor transcriptome and immune sequencing. Each CDR3 protein is one row after TCRdb ran MiXCR on the reads. The sample lists about 62,000 distinct CDR3 sequences, less than 20% occurring once. Material: a population of CD138-negative cells sorted from bone marrow. The receptor source for this set is a donor at least 40 years old with multiple myeloma. Both conserved end residues are part of each CDR3. Each record gives: V gene, D gene, J gene, clone size, CDR3 protein, CDR3 DNA. A D gene is named only where the DNA matches it firmly. Size tells how often a clone was seen (once, few, many) or the class of an expanded clone, and some rows leave it out.

>TRBV7-8|.|TRBJ1-3|once
CASSLGQSPGNTIYF
TGTGCCAGCAGCTTAGGACAGAGCCCCGGAAACACCATATATTTT
>TRBV29-1|TRBD2|TRBJ2-5|many
CSVEGGGAGWETQYF
TGCAGCGTTGAAGGCGGGGGGGCTGGCTGGGAGACCCAGTACTTC
>TRBV10-2|TRBD2|TRBJ2-1|many
CATTLAGGMYNEQFF
TGCGCCACCACCTTAGCGGGGGGAATGTACAATGAGCAGTTCTTC
>TRBV12-3/TRBV12-4|.|TRBJ2-7|few
CASSLTKQGAYEQYF
TGTGCCAGCAGTTTAACCAAGCAAGGAGCCTACGAGCAGTACTTC
>TRBV28|.|TRBJ2-1|.
CASGMNPQADNEQFF
TGTGCCAGCGGAATGAATCCCCAAGCGGACAATGAGCAGTTCTTC
>TRBV29-1|.|TRBJ1-1|many
CSESSGGEAFF
TGCAGCGAGAGTAGTGGGGGGGAAGCTTTCTTT
>TRBV7-2|TRBD2|TRBJ2-1|many
CASTLLGLAGGSEQFF
TGTGCCAGCACATTGCTGGGACTAGCGGGAGGGAGTGAGCAGTTCTTC
>TRBV7-9|TRBD2|TRBJ2-5|many
CASSLDGTSGRTVLRETQYF
TGTGCCAGCAGCTTAGACGGGACTAGCGGGAGGACCGTTTTACGAGAGACCCAGTACTTC
>TRBV7-9|.|TRBJ2-6|many
CASSPAGSANVLTF
TGTGCCAGCAGCCCGGCGGGGTCGGCCAACGTCCTGACTTTC
>TRBV12-3/TRBV12-4|TRBD2|TRBJ2-1|many
CASSLGSSGRYIGNEQFF
TGTGCCAGCAGTTTAGGTAGTAGCGGGAGATACATCGGAAATGAGCAGTTCTTC
>TRBV10-3|.|TRBJ1-1|many
CAISTGHLSVGDTEAFF
TGTGCCATCTCCACTGGGCACCTCTCGGTTGGTGACACTGAAGCTTTCTTT
>TRBV2|TRBD1|TRBJ1-2|many
CARLLTGGSGYTF
TGTGCCAGATTATTGACAGGGGGCAGTGGCTACACCTTC
>TRBV7-8|TRBD2|TRBJ2-1|many
CASSLDSGSVTNEQFF
TGTGCCAGCAGCTTAGATAGCGGGAGTGTTACGAATGAGCAGTTCTTC
>TRBV11-1|TRBD1|TRBJ2-7|few
CASKGTGTIEQYF
TGTGCCAGCAAGGGGACAGGGACTATCGAGCAGTACTTC
>TRBV7-9|.|TRBJ2-7|many
CASSFGSTYEQYF
TGTGCCAGCAGCTTCGGCAGCACCTACGAGCAGTACTTC
>TRBV20-1|TRBD2|TRBJ2-1|medium-sized
CSARGIRLAGSGGYNEQFF
TGCAGTGCTAGAGGGATCCGGCTAGCGGGATCTGGGGGCTACAATGAGCAGTTCTTC
>TRBV2|.|TRBJ2-1|many
CASSVESMREQFF
TGTGCCAGCAGTGTGGAAAGTATGCGTGAGCAGTTCTTC
>TRBV28|TRBD1|TRBJ2-3|many
CASSGGPTDTQYF
TGTGCCAGCTCAGGGGGCCCCACAGATACGCAGTATTTT
>TRBV6-2/TRBV6-3|.|TRBJ1-1|many
CASNNDRKNTEAFF
TGTGCCAGCAATAACGACAGGAAGAACACTGAAGCTTTCTTT
>TRBV7-8|.|TRBJ2-2|many
CASTDGVGTGELFF
TGTGCCAGCACGGACGGGGTCGGGACCGGGGAGCTGTTTTTT
>TRBV6-2/TRBV6-3|TRBD2|TRBJ2-7|.
CASSSGTSGGLRYDQYF
TGTGCCAGCAGTTCCGGGACTAGCGGGGGCCTGCGGTACGATCAGTACTTC
>TRBV28|.|TRBJ1-1|many
CASSPPTGTGTEAFF
TGTGCCAGCAGTCCCCCCACAGGGACTGGCACTGAAGCTTTCTTT
>TRBV5-1|TRBD2|TRBJ2-3|many
CASSFNPGLHTDTQYF
TGCGCCAGCAGCTTCAACCCGGGACTACACACAGATACGCAGTATTTT
>TRBV11-1|.|TRBJ2-3|.
CASSRRGRGRPSTDTQYF
TGTGCCAGCAGCAGACGGGGGCGGGGCCGACCTAGCACAGATACGCAGTATTTT
>TRBV7-2|.|TRBJ2-7|many
CASSSSGVGYEQYF
TGTGCCAGCAGCTCTAGTGGGGTAGGCTACGAGCAGTACTTC
>TRBV11-2|TRBD2|TRBJ2-7|many
CASSLGGGTSSYEQYF
TGTGCCAGCAGCTTAGGGGGGGGGACGAGCTCCTACGAGCAGTACTTC
>TRBV5-8|TRBD1|TRBJ1-1|many
CASSLGDRGNTEAFF
TGTGCCAGCAGCCTGGGGGACAGGGGAAATACTGAAGCTTTCTTT
>TRBV2|.|TRBJ2-2|many
CASSETWTNTGELFF
TGTGCCAGCAGTGAAACATGGACGAACACCGGGGAGCTGTTTTTT
>TRBV20-1|TRBD1|TRBJ2-3|many
CSASRPGTGGPDTQYF
TGCAGTGCTAGTAGGCCCGGGACAGGGGGACCAGATACGCAGTATTTT
>TRBV2|TRBD1|TRBJ2-3|many
CASSEFWHGQGGGDTQYF
TGTGCCAGCAGTGAATTTTGGCACGGACAGGGGGGAGGAGATACGCAGTATTTT
>TRBV10-1|.|TRBJ2-1|many
CASSERNEQFF
TGCGCCAGCAGTGAACGGAATGAGCAGTTCTTC
>TRBV20-1|TRBD2|TRBJ2-3|.
CSARLAGSSADTQYF
TGCAGTGCTAGATTAGCGGGATCCAGCGCAGATACGCAGTATTTT
>TRBV2|.|TRBJ1-2|many
CASRGQGDSNYGYTF
TGTGCCAGCCGGGGGCAGGGCGACTCTAACTATGGCTACACCTTC
>TRBV20-1|TRBD2|TRBJ2-3|many
CSAKWGGRFTDTQYF
TGCAGTGCTAAGTGGGGCGGGAGGTTTACAGATACGCAGTATTTT
>TRBV29-1|.|TRBJ2-1|many
CSVAYNNEQFF
TGCAGCGTTGCTTACAACAATGAGCAGTTCTTC
>TRBV29-1|.|TRBJ2-3|.
CSPRDQYADTQYF
TGCAGCCCCCGGGACCAATACGCAGATACGCAGTACTTT
>TRBV5-6|TRBD2|TRBJ2-7|many
CASSPVSGDAYEQYF
TGTGCCAGCAGCCCGGTTAGCGGGGACGCCTACGAGCAGTACTTC
>TRBV3-1|TRBD1|TRBJ1-1|many
CASSRGQGLEAFF
TGTGCCAGCAGCCGGGGACAGGGCTTAGAAGCTTTCTTT
>TRBV28|TRBD1|TRBJ2-2|once
CASSPDRGRPGELFF
TGTGCCAGCAGTCCCGACAGGGGGCGTCCCGGGGAGCTGTTTTTT
>TRBV19|.|TRBJ2-7|many
CASSIGRSYEQYF
TGTGCCAGTAGTATCGGCAGATCCTACGAGCAGTACTTC
>TRBV5-4|.|TRBJ2-3|many
CASSSGYTDTQYF
TGTGCCAGCAGTTCAGGGTACACAGATACGCAGTATTTT
>TRBV5-1|TRBD1|TRBJ2-7|many
CASSLGQGLGEQYF
TGCGCCAGCAGCTTGGGACAGGGGCTTGGTGAGCAGTACTTC
>TRBV5-1|TRBD2|TRBJ2-1|few
CASSLMTSVFEQFF
TGCGCCAGCAGCTTAATGACTAGCGTTTTTGAGCAGTTCTTC
>TRBV20-1|.|TRBJ2-7|many
CSALDSSSYEQYF
TGCAGTGCCCTCGACTCGAGCTCCTACGAGCAGTACTTC
>TRBV5-1|.|TRBJ2-5|many
CASSLAGLARLQETQYF
TGCGCCAGCAGCTTGGCCGGGTTAGCGCGACTCCAAGAGACCCAGTACTTC
>TRBV7-9|.|TRBJ2-3|few
CASSLIGGTLTDTQYF
TGTGCCAGCAGCTTAATCGGCGGGACTCTCACAGATACGCAGTATTTT
>TRBV30|TRBD1|TRBJ2-1|many
CAWISGQGAGEQFF
TGTGCCTGGATATCGGGACAGGGGGCCGGGGAGCAGTTCTTC
>TRBV7-2|.|TRBJ2-5|many
CASSLAVGSQETQYF
TGTGCCAGCAGCTTAGCGGTTGGCAGCCAAGAGACCCAGTACTTC
>TRBV7-9|.|TRBJ1-1|.
CASSSVVGEGITEAFF
TGTGCCAGCAGCTCCGTCGTCGGGGAAGGTATCACTGAAGCTTTCTTT
>TRBV27|TRBD1|TRBJ1-1|many
CASSGQGATEAFF
TGTGCCAGCAGTGGCCAGGGGGCGACTGAAGCTTTCTTT
>TRBV5-6|TRBD2|TRBJ2-5|.
CASSLTSGKEETQYF
TGTGCCAGCAGCTTGACTAGCGGGAAGGAAGAGACCCAGTACTTC
>TRBV11-3|TRBD1|TRBJ1-1|few
CASSLGAGTAEAFF
TGTGCCAGCAGCTTAGGTGCCGGGACAGCAGAAGCTTTCTTT